A selection of T cell receptor beta chains follows, all from one sample in a study of cytomegalovirus exposure and HLA in healthy donors. The protocol was immunoSEQ multiplex PCR, while the TCRdb copy is restricted to in-frame clones and leaves out a portion. The sample holds 200,000 to 250,000 clones, more than 75% seen once. The sample taken for sequencing was PBMCs. These receptors originate from a human donor in good health. Each CDR3 is given with its conserved first and last residue. The order of the fields is J gene, clone size, CDR3 length, V gene, D gene, CDR3 protein, CDR3 DNA. A D gene is named only where the DNA matches it firmly. Rows give clone size only sometimes, using once, few, many, or a class for an expanded clone.

J: TRBJ2-1; size: -; length: 18; V: TRBV2; D: TRBD2; CDR3: CASSEGTSGRGSYNEQFF; DNA: TGTGCCAGCAGTGAAGGGACTAGCGGGAGGGGATCCTACAATGAGCAGTTCTTC
J: TRBJ1-1; size: -; length: 14; V: TRBV7-9; D: TRBD1; CDR3: CASSQDRLNTEAFF; DNA: TGTGCCAGCAGCCAGGACAGGCTGAACACTGAAGCTTTCTTT
J: TRBJ2-7; size: once; length: 15; V: TRBV5-6; D: TRBD2; CDR3: CASSLGPGLDYEQYF; DNA: TGTGCCAGCAGCTTGGGTCCGGGACTAGACTACGAGCAGTACTTC
J: TRBJ2-5; size: -; length: 15; V: TRBV11-3; D: TRBD1; CDR3: CASSLARTGEETQYF; DNA: TGTGCCAGCAGCTTAGCACGGACAGGGGAGGAGACCCAGTACTTC
J: TRBJ2-1; size: -; length: 12; V: TRBV6-6; D: TRBD2; CDR3: CASSYSEREQFF; DNA: TGTGCCAGCAGTTACTCGGAGCGGGAACAGTTCTTC
J: TRBJ2-3; size: -; length: 15; V: TRBV18; D: TRBD2; CDR3: CASLGGLASPDTQYF; DNA: TGTGCCAGCTTAGGAGGACTAGCCTCCCCAGATACGCAGTATTTT
J: TRBJ2-7; size: -; length: 14; V: TRBV6-6; D: TRBD2; CDR3: CASSPRRGAYEQYF; DNA: TGTGCCAGCAGTCCACGACGGGGGGCCTACGAGCAGTACTTC
J: TRBJ1-1; size: once; length: 17; V: TRBV10-3; D: -; CDR3: CAISEARGITMNTEAFF; DNA: TGTGCCATCAGTGAGGCGCGGGGAATAACGATGAACACTGAAGCTTTCTTT
J: TRBJ1-2; size: -; length: 12; V: TRBV19; D: -; CDR3: CASSRGHQGYTF; DNA: TGTGCCAGTAGCCGCGGCCATCAAGGCTACACCTTC
J: TRBJ1-1; size: -; length: 13; V: TRBV18; D: -; CDR3: CASSPIEEVEAFF; DNA: TGTGCCAGCTCACCCATTGAGGAGGTTGAAGCTTTCTTT
J: TRBJ2-5; size: -; length: 15; V: TRBV18; D: -; CDR3: CASSPQQGLEETQYF; DNA: TGTGCCAGCTCACCACAACAGGGATTAGAAGAGACCCAGTACTTC
J: TRBJ1-1; size: -; length: 14; V: TRBV7-9; D: -; CDR3: CASSLDEGGLSAFF; DNA: TGTGCCAGCAGCTTAGATGAGGGAGGGTTATCGGCTTTCTTT
J: TRBJ2-4; size: few; length: 18; V: TRBV7-2; D: TRBD2; CDR3: CASSLASGASGSTNIQYF; DNA: TGTGCCAGCAGCTTAGCGAGCGGCGCTAGCGGGAGTACAAACATTCAGTACTTC
J: TRBJ2-3; size: -; length: 16; V: TRBV7-3; D: -; CDR3: CASSILGQGGTDTQYF; DNA: TGTGCCAGCAGCATACTCGGACAGGGAGGGACAGATACGCAGTATTTT
J: TRBJ2-3; size: once; length: 15; V: TRBV5-4; D: TRBD2; CDR3: CASSRGGGGVDTQYF; DNA: TGTGCCAGCAGCCGGGGGGGAGGGGGGGTAGATACGCAGTATTTT
J: TRBJ1-1; size: -; length: 12; V: TRBV28; D: -; CDR3: CASSSPGTEAFF; DNA: TGTGCCAGCAGTTCTCCGGGGACTGAAGCTTTCTTT
J: TRBJ2-3; size: -; length: 13; V: TRBV10-2; D: TRBD2; CDR3: CASARGSKDTQYF; DNA: TGCGCCAGCGCCCGCGGGAGTAAAGATACGCAGTATTTT
J: TRBJ1-1; size: -; length: 14; V: TRBV5-8; D: TRBD1; CDR3: CASSFDDRDTEAFF; DNA: TGTGCCAGCAGCTTTGATGACAGGGACACTGAAGCTTTCTTT
J: TRBJ1-2; size: once; length: 12; V: TRBV6-5; D: TRBD1; CDR3: CASSRTGDGYTF; DNA: TGTGCCAGCAGTCGGACAGGGGATGGCTACACCTTC
J: TRBJ1-3; size: -; length: 15; V: TRBV7-9; D: -; CDR3: CASSLTQNAGNTIYF; DNA: TGTGCCAGCAGCCTAACACAGAACGCTGGAAACACCATATATTTT
J: TRBJ1-6; size: once; length: 15; V: TRBV7-2; D: -; CDR3: CASSFLYGGNSPLHF; DNA: TGTGCCAGCAGCTTCCTTTACGGGGGGAACTCACCCCTCCACTTT
J: TRBJ1-1; size: -; length: 14; V: TRBV2; D: -; CDR3: CASTKDRPNTEAFF; DNA: TGTGCCAGCACCAAAGACAGACCGAACACTGAAGCTTTCTTT
J: TRBJ2-1; size: -; length: 14; V: TRBV2; D: TRBD2; CDR3: CASGLRTSGNEQFF; DNA: TGTGCCAGCGGGCTCCGGACTAGCGGGAATGAGCAGTTCTTC
J: TRBJ2-7; size: -; length: 14; V: TRBV6-5; D: TRBD1; CDR3: CASTGQVGSYEQYF; DNA: TGTGCCAGTACAGGACAGGTCGGCTCCTACGAGCAGTACTTC
J: TRBJ1-1; size: -; length: 16; V: TRBV19; D: -; CDR3: CASSIKIGVGGTEAFF; DNA: TGTGCCAGTAGTATAAAAATAGGGGTAGGGGGCACTGAAGCTTTCTTT
J: TRBJ2-7; size: -; length: 15; V: TRBV7-6; D: -; CDR3: CASSLEAGSSYEQYF; DNA: TGTGCCAGCAGCTTAGAAGCGGGCAGCTCCTACGAGCAGTACTTC
J: TRBJ2-3; size: -; length: 16; V: TRBV28; D: TRBD1; CDR3: CASSGPGGLGTDTQYF; DNA: TGTGCCAGCTCAGGTCCAGGGGGATTGGGCACAGATACGCAGTATTTT
J: TRBJ1-1; size: -; length: 14; V: TRBV6-5; D: -; CDR3: CASITRRGNTEAFF; DNA: TGTGCCAGCATTACACGCAGGGGGAACACTGAAGCTTTCTTT
J: TRBJ1-3; size: -; length: 15; V: TRBV5-4; D: TRBD1; CDR3: CASSSDRGTGNTIYF; DNA: TGTGCCAGCAGCTCAGACAGGGGGACTGGAAACACCATATATTTT
J: TRBJ2-3; size: -; length: 15; V: TRBV19; D: -; CDR3: CASSTRDSSTDTQYF; DNA: TGTGCCAGTAGTACCCGGGATTCAAGCACAGATACGCAGTATTTT
J: TRBJ2-1; size: -; length: 16; V: TRBV5-1; D: TRBD2; CDR3: CASSLGASGSRDEQFF; DNA: TGCGCCAGCAGCTTGGGGGCTAGCGGGAGTCGGGATGAGCAGTTCTTC
J: TRBJ1-5; size: -; length: 14; V: TRBV15; D: -; CDR3: CATSVGIGQQPQHF; DNA: TGTGCCACCAGCGTCGGGATCGGGCAACAGCCCCAGCATTTT
J: TRBJ1-2; size: -; length: 15; V: TRBV29-1; D: -; CDR3: CSVERQVRSNYGYTF; DNA: TGCAGCGTTGAAAGGCAGGTTAGGTCTAACTATGGCTACACCTTC
J: TRBJ1-2; size: -; length: 13; V: TRBV9; D: TRBD1; CDR3: CASRRQGPYGYTF; DNA: TGTGCCAGCAGAAGACAGGGACCCTATGGCTACACCTTC
J: TRBJ1-2; size: -; length: 15; V: TRBV6-1; D: -; CDR3: CASSEATFANYGYTF; DNA: TGTGCCAGCAGTGAAGCAACTTTCGCCAACTATGGCTACACCTTC
J: TRBJ2-1; size: -; length: 19; V: TRBV7-3; D: TRBD2; CDR3: CASSFRGLAPKTPYNEQFF; DNA: TGTGCCAGCAGCTTCCGGGGACTAGCGCCAAAAACACCCTACAATGAGCAGTTCTTC
J: TRBJ1-6; size: -; length: 15; V: TRBV19; D: -; CDR3: CASSIQEERHSPLHF; DNA: TGTGCCAGTAGCATCCAAGAGGAGCGACATTCACCCCTCCACTTT
J: TRBJ2-7; size: once; length: 15; V: TRBV5-1; D: TRBD2; CDR3: CASSLMLAGVREQYF; DNA: TGCGCCAGCAGCTTGATGCTAGCGGGAGTTCGCGAGCAGTACTTC
J: TRBJ1-4; size: -; length: 14; V: TRBV15; D: -; CDR3: CATSRDREGEKLFF; DNA: TGTGCCACCAGCAGAGATAGGGAGGGTGAAAAACTGTTTTTT
J: TRBJ2-5; size: -; length: 17; V: TRBV21-1; D: -; CDR3: CASSKALIGQPHGAQYF; DNA: TGTGCCAGCAGCAAAGCGCTAATAGGGCAGCCTCACGGGGCCCAGTACTTC
J: TRBJ2-1; size: -; length: 13; V: TRBV27; D: -; CDR3: CASSSARGNEQFF; DNA: TGTGCCAGCAGTTCGGCTAGGGGTAATGAGCAGTTCTTC
J: TRBJ1-3; size: -; length: 14; V: TRBV6-1; D: -; CDR3: CASSDRGAGNTIYF; DNA: TGTGCCAGCAGTGACAGGGGAGCTGGAAACACCATATATTTT
J: TRBJ2-1; size: -; length: 13; V: TRBV2; D: TRBD2; CDR3: CASSELADNEQFF; DNA: TGTGCCAGCAGCGAGCTAGCGGACAATGAGCAGTTCTTC
J: TRBJ2-5; size: -; length: 12; V: TRBV5-4; D: -; CDR3: CASRDSQETQYF; DNA: TGTGCCAGCAGGGACAGCCAAGAGACCCAGTACTTC